Sequencing of this T cell receptor (beta chain) was carried out in a study of Graves' ophthalmopathy and Graves' hyperthyroidism. Study-wide points: Clonotypes were expanded in thyroid at above 0.001 frequency, and most also appeared in blood. Ophthalmopathy versus stable hyperthyroidism: 13-signature model gave less than 90% sensitivity, approximately 80% specificity.

Ophthalmopathy absent within 18 months of follow-up marked hyperthyroidism as stable. Pregnant or lactating patients and those with other autoimmune diseases or uncontrolled infections were excluded. With regard to this clonotype: Its antigen is not identified.

CDR1 is MDHEN and CDR2 is SYDVKM in the germline V gene. Trimming took off 10 bases at V and 4 bases at J, with 13 bases between the two ends. This CDR3 has 12 residues. Amplifying from RNA transcripts, the study obtained TCR beta CDR3 regions. The workflow started with a first-round RT-PCR run with HTBI primers and then moved on to a second-round multiplex PCR. TCRdb reanalysed the multiplex PCR reads using MiXCR and keeps one entry per CDR3 protein. Among 400,000 to 450,000 distinct CDR3 sequences, about 21% were seen once, and the ten largest hold under 3%. The sequenced material came from peripheral blood. This clonotype originated in a woman under 30 with stable Graves' hyperthyroidism. The gene calls are TRBV28 and TRBJ1-1; D gene unclear. The CDR3 loop is CATRGLSTEAFF. For the CDR3, the DNA is TGTGCCACGAGAGGGTTGAGCACTGAAGCTTTCTTT.